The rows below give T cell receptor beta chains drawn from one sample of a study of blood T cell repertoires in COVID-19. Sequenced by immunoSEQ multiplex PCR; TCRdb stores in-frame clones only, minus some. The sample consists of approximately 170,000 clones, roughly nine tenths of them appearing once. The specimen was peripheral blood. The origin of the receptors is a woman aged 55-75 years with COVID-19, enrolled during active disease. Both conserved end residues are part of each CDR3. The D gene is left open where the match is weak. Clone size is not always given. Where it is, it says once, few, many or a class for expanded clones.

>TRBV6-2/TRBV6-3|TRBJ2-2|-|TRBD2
CASSYRDYNTGELFF
TGTGCCAGCAGTTACCGGGACTATAACACCGGGGAGCTGTTTTTT
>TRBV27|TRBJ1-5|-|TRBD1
CASKGTGSNQPQHF
TGTGCCAGCAAGGGGACAGGTAGCAATCAGCCCCAGCATTTT
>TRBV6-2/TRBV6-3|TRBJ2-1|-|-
CASSYTPLGKSSYNEQFF
TGTGCCAGCAGTTACACCCCCCTAGGTAAGAGCTCCTACAATGAGCAGTTCTTC
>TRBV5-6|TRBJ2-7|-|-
CASSLGQDQYSLREQYF
TGTGCCAGCAGCTTGGGACAGGACCAGTACTCACTCAGGGAGCAGTACTTC
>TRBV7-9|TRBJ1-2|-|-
CASSMAPRGYGYTF
TGTGCCAGCAGTATGGCTCCGCGGGGCTATGGCTACACCTTC
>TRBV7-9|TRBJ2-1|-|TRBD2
CASSLIFSSGRDSYNEQFF
TGTGCCAGCAGCTTAATCTTTAGTAGCGGGAGGGATTCCTACAATGAGCAGTTCTTC
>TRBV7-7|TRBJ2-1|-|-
CASSEGLARNNEQFF
TGTGCTAGCAGCGAGGGTCTAGCGAGAAACAATGAGCAGTTCTTC
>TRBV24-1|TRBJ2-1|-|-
CATGGDSADEQFF
TGTGCCACCGGCGGGGACTCCGCGGATGAGCAGTTCTTC
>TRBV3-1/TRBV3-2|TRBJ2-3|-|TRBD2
CASSQDRVGTSGSPDTQYF
TGTGCCAGCAGCCAAGATCGAGTTGGGACTAGCGGGAGCCCAGATACGCAGTATTTT
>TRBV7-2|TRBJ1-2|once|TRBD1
CASSLAQGQVYGYTF
TGTGCCAGCAGCTTAGCGCAGGGACAGGTCTATGGCTACACCTTC
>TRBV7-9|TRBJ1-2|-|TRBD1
CASSYSGQGGYTF
TGTGCCAGCAGCTACTCCGGACAGGGAGGCTACACCTTC
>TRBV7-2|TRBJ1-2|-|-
CASSPTGSANYGYTF
TGTGCCAGCAGCCCAACAGGATCAGCTAACTATGGCTACACCTTC
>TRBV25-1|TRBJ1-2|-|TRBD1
CASIIYRGPYGYTF
TGTGCCAGCATAATCTACAGGGGTCCCTATGGCTACACCTTC
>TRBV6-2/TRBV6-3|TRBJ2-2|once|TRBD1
CASSYLRTGNTGELFF
TGTGCCAGCAGTTACCTCCGGACAGGGAACACCGGGGAGCTGTTTTTT
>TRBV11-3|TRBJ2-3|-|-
CASSGRLRADTQYF
TGTGCCAGCAGCGGCAGACTACGTGCAGATACGCAGTATTTT
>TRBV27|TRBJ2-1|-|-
CASSGGPYNEQFF
TGTGCCAGCTCGGGCGGGCCCTACAATGAGCAGTTCTTC
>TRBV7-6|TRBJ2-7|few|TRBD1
CASSMDRGGSYEQYF
TGTGCCAGCAGTATGGACAGGGGGGGCTCCTACGAGCAGTACTTC
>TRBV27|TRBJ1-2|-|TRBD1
CASRPPTGPRAGYTF
TGTGCCAGCAGACCTCCGACAGGGCCTCGAGCTGGCTACACCTTC
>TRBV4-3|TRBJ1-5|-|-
CASSPGTGGGNQPQHF
TGCGCCAGCAGCCCCGGGACGGGGGGCGGCAATCAGCCCCAGCATTTT
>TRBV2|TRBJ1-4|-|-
CASKRQFNEKLFF
TGTGCCAGCAAGCGACAGTTTAATGAAAAACTGTTTTTT